Listed below are T cell receptor beta chains from one sample, sequenced in a study of cytomegalovirus exposure and HLA in healthy donors. Here immunoSEQ multiplex PCR was the method, and the copy in TCRdb shows in-frame clones only, minus some. The sample lists some 98,000 clones, around 67% seen once, with about 2.5% in the top ten. Sequences were obtained from PBMCs. The source is a man in his forties or fifties in good health and CMV-seronegative. Each CDR3 is given with its conserved first and last residue. The D gene is left open where the match is weak. For some rows the clone size is stated as once, few or many, or as a class when expanded; others skip it.

d_gene	v_gene	j_gene	abundance	CDR3aa	CDR3nt
-	TRBV18	TRBJ2-1	-	CASSPVRVTGSSYNEQFF	TGTGCCAGCTCACCAGTCAGAGTAACGGGGAGCTCCTACAATGAGCAGTTCTTC
-	TRBV19	TRBJ2-7	-	CASSADGRLDEQYF	TGTGCCAGTAGTGCCGACGGCAGGTTAGACGAGCAGTACTTC
-	TRBV4-2	TRBJ2-6	-	CASSQDVSPSGANVLTF	TGTGCCAGCAGCCAAGATGTCAGTCCCTCTGGGGCCAACGTCCTGACTTTC
-	TRBV18	TRBJ2-1	-	CASSPTYSLGEQFF	TGTGCCAGCTCACCAACCTACAGCTTAGGTGAGCAGTTCTTC
TRBD1	TRBV10-1	TRBJ2-5	-	CASSPGTGGWGTQYF	TGCGCCAGCAGCCCCGGGACAGGGGGATGGGGGACCCAGTACTTC
TRBD2	TRBV4-1	TRBJ2-7	-	CASGLAGGYEQYF	TGCGCCAGCGGGTTAGCGGGAGGGTACGAGCAGTACTTC
TRBD1	TRBV5-8	TRBJ2-2	-	CASSLQGAYTGELFF	TGTGCCAGCAGTCTACAGGGGGCATACACCGGGGAGCTGTTTTTT
TRBD2	TRBV28	TRBJ2-7	-	CASSLWASGFYEQYF	TGTGCCAGCAGTTTATGGGCTAGCGGGTTCTACGAGCAGTACTTC
-	TRBV7-7	TRBJ2-1	-	CASSPGQGPYNEQFF	TGTGCTAGCAGCCCCGGACAAGGGCCCTACAATGAGCAGTTCTTC
-	TRBV7-6	TRBJ2-2	-	CASSSPGTGELFF	TGTGCCAGCAGCTCTCCGGGCACCGGGGAGCTGTTTTTT
TRBD1	TRBV2	TRBJ2-4	-	CASRDRVSKNIQYF	TGTGCCAGCAGAGACAGGGTTTCCAAAAACATTCAGTACTTC
TRBD1	TRBV11-2	TRBJ1-2	-	CASSLGAGGSYGYTF	TGTGCCAGCAGCTTGGGGGCAGGGGGTTCCTATGGCTACACCTTC
TRBD2	TRBV14	TRBJ2-7	-	CASSRLAGGSYEQYF	TGTGCCAGCAGCCGACTAGCGGGAGGCTCCTACGAGCAGTACTTC
TRBD1	TRBV4-3	TRBJ1-1	-	CASSQEKGAFYTEAFF	TGCGCCAGCAGCCAAGAAAAGGGGGCGTTTTACACTGAAGCTTTCTTT
TRBD2	TRBV28	TRBJ2-7	-	CASSLRSGVLYEQYF	TGTGCCAGCAGTTTGCGTAGCGGGGTCCTCTACGAGCAGTACTTC
-	TRBV2	TRBJ2-5	-	CASREGQIQETQYF	TGTGCCAGCAGGGAAGGACAGATCCAAGAGACCCAGTACTTC
-	TRBV10-3	TRBJ1-5	-	CAITPAGDHQPQHF	TGTGCCATCACCCCGGCAGGGGATCATCAGCCCCAGCATTTT
TRBD2	TRBV9	TRBJ2-5	-	CASSVTSGMRETQYF	TGTGCCAGCAGCGTGACTAGCGGGATGCGAGAGACCCAGTACTTC
-	TRBV6-5	TRBJ2-7	-	CASSYGAAEQYF	TGTGCCAGCAGTTACGGAGCTGCCGAGCAGTACTTC
TRBD1	TRBV11-1	TRBJ2-5	-	CASSLSTGGWETQYF	TGTGCCAGCAGCTTATCCACAGGGGGCTGGGAGACCCAGTACTTC
-	TRBV27	TRBJ2-5	-	CASSLTEAHPPYF	TGTGCCAGCAGTTTAACGGAGGCCCATCCACCGTACTTC
-	TRBV6-1	TRBJ1-2	once	CASSEIGGLGGYTF	TGTGCCAGCAGTGAAATCGGGGGACTTGGTGGCTACACCTTC
-	TRBV27	TRBJ2-7	-	CASSLSADYEQYF	TGTGCCAGCAGTTTATCCGCAGACTACGAGCAGTACTTC
TRBD2	TRBV6-5	TRBJ2-1	-	CASSSWTSVNNEQFF	TGTGCCAGCAGTTCCTGGACTAGCGTTAACAATGAGCAGTTCTTC
TRBD1	TRBV4-2	TRBJ1-5	-	CASSQPNRGQGNQPQHF	TGTGCCAGCAGCCAACCTAACAGGGGGCAAGGCAATCAGCCCCAGCATTTT
-	TRBV28	TRBJ1-2	-	CASSPGGAVYGYTF	TGTGCCAGCAGTCCTGGGGGGGCGGTCTATGGCTACACCTTC
-	TRBV10-1	TRBJ1-1	-	CASSVGGNTEAFF	TGCGCCAGCAGTGTAGGGGGAAACACTGAAGCTTTCTTT
-	TRBV11-1	TRBJ1-1	-	CASSDGQTVNTEAFF	TGTGCCAGCAGCGACGGACAGACGGTGAACACTGAAGCTTTCTTT
-	TRBV6-1	TRBJ2-3	once	CASSDGGPTDTQYF	TGTGCCAGCAGCGACGGGGGACCGACAGATACGCAGTATTTT
-	TRBV30	TRBJ1-3	-	CAWSVLRGTGNTIYF	TGTGCCTGGAGTGTACTAAGGGGGACTGGAAACACCATATATTTT
-	TRBV7-9	TRBJ1-3	-	CASSRLERTVGNTIYF	TGTGCCAGCAGTCGTTTGGAGAGGACAGTTGGAAACACCATATATTTT
TRBD1	TRBV5-1	TRBJ2-5	-	CASSLFRGQGGETQYF	TGCGCCAGCAGCTTGTTTCGCGGACAGGGCGGAGAGACCCAGTACTTC
TRBD2	TRBV10-3	TRBJ2-1	-	CAIRMGLAESEQFF	TGTGCCATCAGGATGGGACTAGCGGAGAGTGAGCAGTTCTTC
TRBD1	TRBV27	TRBJ2-7	-	CASSFHDRGSYEQYF	TGTGCCAGCAGTTTCCACGACAGGGGCTCCTACGAGCAGTACTTC
-	TRBV4-1	TRBJ1-4	-	CASSQDWREYTTNEKLFF	TGCGCCAGCAGCCAAGATTGGAGAGAGTATACAACTAATGAAAAACTGTTTTTT
TRBD1	TRBV4-2	TRBJ1-2	-	CASSPGTGGGHGYTF	TGTGCCAGCAGCCCCGGGACAGGGGGCGGGCATGGCTACACCTTC
-	TRBV5-4	TRBJ1-3	-	CASSLMGRAGNTIYF	TGTGCCAGCAGCTTAATGGGCAGAGCTGGAAACACCATATATTTT
-	TRBV7-9	TRBJ1-4	-	CASTKAQTNEKLFF	TGTGCCAGCACCAAAGCCCAAACTAATGAAAAACTGTTTTTT
TRBD1	TRBV5-1	TRBJ2-1	-	CASRPAGQGSREQFF	TGCGCCAGCAGGCCCGCGGGACAGGGAAGTCGCGAGCAGTTCTTC
-	TRBV19	TRBJ1-4	once	CASRPRGATNEKLFF	TGTGCCAGTAGACCCCGGGGAGCAACTAATGAAAAACTGTTTTTT
TRBD1	TRBV19	TRBJ2-7	-	CASSPGQGIGAYEQYF	TGTGCCAGTAGTCCCGGACAGGGAATAGGAGCATACGAGCAGTACTTC
TRBD1	TRBV5-1	TRBJ2-5	few	CASSPGTGQETQYF	TGCGCCAGCAGCCCAGGGACAGGGCAAGAGACCCAGTACTTC
TRBD1	TRBV28	TRBJ2-7	-	CASRTGQGVVYEQYF	TGTGCCAGCAGAACGGGACAGGGGGTGGTCTACGAGCAGTACTTC
TRBD1	TRBV28	TRBJ2-1	-	CASSFQDRGREFF	TGTGCCAGCAGTTTCCAGGACAGGGGGCGCGAATTCTTC
-	TRBV6-1	TRBJ1-4	-	CASSEAPGMGEKLFF	TGTGCCAGCAGTGAAGCACCGGGAATGGGTGAAAAACTGTTTTTT
-	TRBV28	TRBJ1-2	-	CASSLNNYGYTF	TGTGCCAGCAGCCTAAATAACTATGGCTACACCTTC
TRBD1	TRBV19	TRBJ1-2	few	CASSPGGSGYTF	TGTGCCAGTAGTCCAGGGGGAAGCGGCTACACCTTC
-	TRBV4-1	TRBJ2-7	few	CASSQYQRGGEQYF	TGCGCCAGCAGCCAATACCAGCGAGGGGGCGAGCAGTACTTC
TRBD1	TRBV29-1	TRBJ2-7	-	CSVYGQGYEQYF	TGCAGCGTTTACGGACAGGGCTACGAGCAGTACTTC
TRBD2	TRBV19	TRBJ2-3	few	CASSSWTSGKADTQYF	TGTGCCAGTAGTAGCTGGACTAGCGGAAAGGCAGATACGCAGTATTTT
-	TRBV19	TRBJ1-1	-	CASSSLGGQRNTEAFF	TGTGCCAGTAGCTCCTTAGGAGGACAGAGGAACACTGAAGCTTTCTTT
-	TRBV19	TRBJ1-6	few	CAAKSYNSPLHF	TGTGCAGCCAAATCATATAATTCACCCCTCCACTTT
TRBD2	TRBV23-1	TRBJ2-2	-	CASSHYGGFNANTGELFF	TGCGCCAGCAGTCACTACGGGGGGTTCAATGCGAACACCGGGGAGCTGTTTTTT
TRBD2	TRBV5-5	TRBJ2-1	-	CASFPSGRFYNEQFF	TGTGCCAGCTTTCCAAGCGGGAGGTTTTACAATGAGCAGTTCTTC